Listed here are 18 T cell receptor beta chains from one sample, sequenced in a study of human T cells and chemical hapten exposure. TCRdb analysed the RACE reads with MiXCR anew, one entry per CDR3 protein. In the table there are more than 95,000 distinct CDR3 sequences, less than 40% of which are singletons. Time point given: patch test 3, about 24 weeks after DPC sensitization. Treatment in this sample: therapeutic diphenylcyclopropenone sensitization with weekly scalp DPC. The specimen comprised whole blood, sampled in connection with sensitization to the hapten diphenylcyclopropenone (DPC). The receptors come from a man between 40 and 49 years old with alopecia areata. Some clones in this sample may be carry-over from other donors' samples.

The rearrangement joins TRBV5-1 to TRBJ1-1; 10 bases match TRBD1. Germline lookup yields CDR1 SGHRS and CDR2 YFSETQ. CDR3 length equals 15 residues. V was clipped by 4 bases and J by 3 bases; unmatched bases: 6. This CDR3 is CASSPGQGLHTEAFF. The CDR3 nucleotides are TGCGCCAGCAGCCCGGGACAGGGGCTTCACACTGAAGCTTTCTTT.

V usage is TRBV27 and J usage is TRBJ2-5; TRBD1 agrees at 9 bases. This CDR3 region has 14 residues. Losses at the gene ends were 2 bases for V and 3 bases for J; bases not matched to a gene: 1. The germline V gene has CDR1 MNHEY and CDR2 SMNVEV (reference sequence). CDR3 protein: CASSLGTGKETQYF. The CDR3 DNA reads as TGTGCCAGCAGTTTAGGGACAGGGAAAGAGACCCAGTACTTC.

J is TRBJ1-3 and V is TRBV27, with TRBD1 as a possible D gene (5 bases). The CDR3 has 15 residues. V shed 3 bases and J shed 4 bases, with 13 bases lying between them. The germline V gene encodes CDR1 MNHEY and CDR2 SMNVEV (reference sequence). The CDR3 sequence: CASSLVGTSGNTIYF. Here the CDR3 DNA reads TGTGCCAGCAGTTTGGTCGGGACCTCCGGAAACACCATATATTTT.

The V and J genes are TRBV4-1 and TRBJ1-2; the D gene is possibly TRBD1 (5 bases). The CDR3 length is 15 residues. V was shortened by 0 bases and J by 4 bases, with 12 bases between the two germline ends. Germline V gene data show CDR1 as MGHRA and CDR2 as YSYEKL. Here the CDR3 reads CASSQERGEGYGYTF. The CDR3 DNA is TGCGCCAGCAGCCAAGAACGGGGGGAGGGCTATGGCTACACCTTC.

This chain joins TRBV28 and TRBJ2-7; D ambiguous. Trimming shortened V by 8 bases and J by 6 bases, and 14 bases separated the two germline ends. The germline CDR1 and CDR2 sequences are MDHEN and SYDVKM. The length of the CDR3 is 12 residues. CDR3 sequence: CASGVVTPEQYF. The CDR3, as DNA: TGTGCCAGCGGGGTAGTTACTCCCGAGCAGTACTTC.

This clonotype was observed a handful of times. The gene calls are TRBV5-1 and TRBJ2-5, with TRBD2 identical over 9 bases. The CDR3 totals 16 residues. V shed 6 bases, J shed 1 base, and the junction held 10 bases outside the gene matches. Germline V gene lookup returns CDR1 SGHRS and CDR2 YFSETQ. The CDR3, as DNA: TGCGCCAGCAAGGTCAGACTAGCGGAGGGCCAAGAGACCCAGTACTTC. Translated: CASKVRLAEGQETQYF.

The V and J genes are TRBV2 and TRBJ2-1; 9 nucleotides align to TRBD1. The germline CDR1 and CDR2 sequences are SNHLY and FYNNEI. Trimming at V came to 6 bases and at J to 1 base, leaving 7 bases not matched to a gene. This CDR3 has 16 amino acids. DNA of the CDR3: TGTGCCAGCAGGGCCGGGACAGGGCCTTCCTACAATGAGCAGTTCTTC. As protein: CASRAGTGPSYNEQFF.

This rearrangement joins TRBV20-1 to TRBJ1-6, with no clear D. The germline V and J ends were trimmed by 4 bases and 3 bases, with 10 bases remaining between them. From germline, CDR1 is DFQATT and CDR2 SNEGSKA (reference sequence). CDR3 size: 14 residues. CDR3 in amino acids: CSATLRDYNSPLHF. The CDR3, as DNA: TGCAGTGCTACTCTCCGGGACTATAATTCACCCCTCCACTTT.

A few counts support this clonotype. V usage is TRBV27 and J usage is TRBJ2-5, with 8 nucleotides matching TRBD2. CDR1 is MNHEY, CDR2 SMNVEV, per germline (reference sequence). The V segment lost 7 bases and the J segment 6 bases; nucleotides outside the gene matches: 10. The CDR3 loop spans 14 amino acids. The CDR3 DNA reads TGTGCCAGCATTCAGCGGGAGTTTCCCAAGACCCAGTACTTC. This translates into CASIQREFPKTQYF.

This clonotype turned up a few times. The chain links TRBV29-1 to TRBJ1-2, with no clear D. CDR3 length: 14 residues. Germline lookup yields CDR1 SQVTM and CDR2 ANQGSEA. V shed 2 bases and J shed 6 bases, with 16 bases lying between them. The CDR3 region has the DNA TGCAGCGTTGAAAACGCGGGTCGGAAGGATGGCTACACCTTC. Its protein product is CSVENAGRKDGYTF.

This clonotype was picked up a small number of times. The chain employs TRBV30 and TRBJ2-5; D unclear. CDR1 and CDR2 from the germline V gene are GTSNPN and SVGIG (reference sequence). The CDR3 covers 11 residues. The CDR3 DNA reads TGTGATCGAGAAGGTCGGGAGACCCAGTACTTC. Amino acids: CDREGRETQYF.

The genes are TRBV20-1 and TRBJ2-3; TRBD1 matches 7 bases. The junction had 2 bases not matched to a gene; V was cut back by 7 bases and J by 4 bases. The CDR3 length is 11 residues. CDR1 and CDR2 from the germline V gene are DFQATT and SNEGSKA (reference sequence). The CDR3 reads CSGGGADTQYF. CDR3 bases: TGCAGTGGAGGGGGCGCAGATACGCAGTATTTT.

The chain's CDR3 is CASSSRDRLAKNIQYF. The CDR3 DNA is TGTGCCAGCAGTTCCCGGGACAGACTAGCCAAAAACATTCAGTACTTC. The chain uses TRBV6-2 or TRBV6-3 and TRBJ2-4; TRBD1 aligns across 7 bases. Trimming removed 4 bases from V and 0 bases from J; junction bases left unmatched: 6. The CDR3 totals 16 residues. The germline V gene encodes CDR1 MNHEY and CDR2 SVGEGT.

The CDR3 DNA sequence: TGTGCCAGCAGTTTTAGTAGAGGGGACAATCAGCCCCAGCATTTT. Its translation is CASSFSRGDNQPQHF. The chain combines TRBV12-3 or TRBV12-4 with TRBJ1-5; maybe TRBD1 (5 bases). The CDR3 spans 15 residues. V gave up 3 bases and J gave up 3 bases, with 12 bases separating them.

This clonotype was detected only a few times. CDR3 region: CASSSGQEQYV. CDR3 sequence (DNA): TGTGCCAGCAGCTCAGGACAGGAGCAGTACGTC. This sequence joins TRBV28 and TRBJ2-7; D possibly corresponds to TRBD1 (6 bases). The CDR3 spans 11 residues. In germline, CDR1 is MDHEN, CDR2 SYDVKM. The germline V and J ends were trimmed by 6 bases and 7 bases, with 10 bases remaining between them.

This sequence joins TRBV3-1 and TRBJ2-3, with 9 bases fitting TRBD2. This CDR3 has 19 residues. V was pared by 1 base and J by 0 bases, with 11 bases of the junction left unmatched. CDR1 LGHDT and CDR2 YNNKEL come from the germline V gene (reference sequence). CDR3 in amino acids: CASSQVTDLAGDSTDTQYF. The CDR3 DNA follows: TGTGCCAGCAGCCAAGTTACCGATTTAGCGGGAGATAGCACAGATACGCAGTATTTT.

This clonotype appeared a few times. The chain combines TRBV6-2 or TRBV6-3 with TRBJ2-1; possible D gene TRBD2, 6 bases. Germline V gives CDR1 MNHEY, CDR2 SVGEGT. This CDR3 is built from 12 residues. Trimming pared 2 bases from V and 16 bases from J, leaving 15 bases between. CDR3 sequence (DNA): TGTGCCAGCAGTTACGGTCCCGGGAGCCGATTCTTC. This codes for CASSYGPGSRFF.

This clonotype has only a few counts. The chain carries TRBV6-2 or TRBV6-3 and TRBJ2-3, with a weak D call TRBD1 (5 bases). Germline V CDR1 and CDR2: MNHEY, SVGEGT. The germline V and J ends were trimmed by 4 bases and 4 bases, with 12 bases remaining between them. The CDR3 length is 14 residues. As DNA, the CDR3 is TGTGCCAGCAGTTCCAGGGCTTTCCCAGATACGCAGTATTTT. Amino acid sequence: CASSSRAFPDTQYF.